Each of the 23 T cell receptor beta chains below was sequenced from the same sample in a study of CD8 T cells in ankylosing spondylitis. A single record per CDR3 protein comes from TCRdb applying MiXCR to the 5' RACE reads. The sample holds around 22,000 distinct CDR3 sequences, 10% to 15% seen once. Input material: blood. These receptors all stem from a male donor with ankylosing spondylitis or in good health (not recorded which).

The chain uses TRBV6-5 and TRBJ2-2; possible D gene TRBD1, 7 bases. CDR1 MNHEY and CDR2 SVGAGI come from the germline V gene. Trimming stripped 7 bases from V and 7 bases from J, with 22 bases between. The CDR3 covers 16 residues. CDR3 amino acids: CASTPGETGNGGELFF. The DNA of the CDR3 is TGTGCCAGCACTCCGGGAGAGACAGGGAACGGCGGGGAGCTGTTTTTT.

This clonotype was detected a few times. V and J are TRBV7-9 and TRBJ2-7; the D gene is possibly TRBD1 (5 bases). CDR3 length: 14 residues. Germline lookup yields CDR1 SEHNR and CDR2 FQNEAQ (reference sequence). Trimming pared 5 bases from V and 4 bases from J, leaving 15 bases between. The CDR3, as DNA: TGTGCCAGCAGCATAGGCAGTGGGGCTTACGAGCAGTACTTC. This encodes CASSIGSGAYEQYF. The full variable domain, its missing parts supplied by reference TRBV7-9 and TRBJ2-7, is DTGVSQNPRHKITKRGQNVTFRCDPISEHNRLYWYRQTLGQGPEFLTYFQNEAQLEKSRLLSDRFSAERPKGSFSTLEIQRTEQGDSAMYLCASSIGSGAYEQYFGPGTRLTVT.

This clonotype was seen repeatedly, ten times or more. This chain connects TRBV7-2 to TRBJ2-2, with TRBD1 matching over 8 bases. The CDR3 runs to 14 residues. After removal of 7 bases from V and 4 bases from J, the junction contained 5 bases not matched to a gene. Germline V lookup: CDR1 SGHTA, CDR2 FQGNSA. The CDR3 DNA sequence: TGTGCCAGCAATCAGGGGGCTGTCACCGGGGAGCTGTTTTTT. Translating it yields CASNQGAVTGELFF.

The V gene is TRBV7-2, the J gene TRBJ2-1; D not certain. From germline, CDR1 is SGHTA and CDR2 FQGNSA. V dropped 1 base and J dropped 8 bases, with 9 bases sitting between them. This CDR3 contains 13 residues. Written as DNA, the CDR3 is TGTGCCAGCAGCTTAGGGCAAAGCTATGAGCAGTTCTTC. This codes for CASSLGQSYEQFF.

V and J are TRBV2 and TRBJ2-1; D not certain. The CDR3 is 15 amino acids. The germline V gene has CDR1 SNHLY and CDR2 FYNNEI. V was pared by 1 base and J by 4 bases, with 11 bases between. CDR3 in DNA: TGTGCCAGCAGTGAAGAGCTACTTCAATACAATGAGCAGTTCTTC. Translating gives CASSEELLQYNEQFF.

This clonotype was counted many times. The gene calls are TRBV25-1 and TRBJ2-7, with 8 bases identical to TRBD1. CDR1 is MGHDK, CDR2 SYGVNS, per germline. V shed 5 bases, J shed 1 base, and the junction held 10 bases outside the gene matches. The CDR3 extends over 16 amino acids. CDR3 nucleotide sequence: TGTGCCAGCAGTTCACACAGGGGGACAGTTTCCTACGAGCAGTACTTC. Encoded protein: CASSSHRGTVSYEQYF.

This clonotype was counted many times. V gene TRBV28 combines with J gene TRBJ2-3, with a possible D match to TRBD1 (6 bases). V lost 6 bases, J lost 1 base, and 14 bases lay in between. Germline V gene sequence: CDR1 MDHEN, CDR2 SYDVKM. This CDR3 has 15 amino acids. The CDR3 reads CASSWLGQRTDTQYF. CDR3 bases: TGTGCCAGCAGCTGGCTCGGACAGCGCACAGATACGCAGTATTTT.

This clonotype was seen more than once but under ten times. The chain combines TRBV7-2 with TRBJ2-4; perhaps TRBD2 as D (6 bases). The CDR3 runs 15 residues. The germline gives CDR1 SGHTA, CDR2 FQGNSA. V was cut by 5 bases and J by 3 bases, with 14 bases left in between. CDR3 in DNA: TGTGCCAGCAGCGAAACCGGGACTTACAAAAACATTCAGTACTTC. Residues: CASSETGTYKNIQYF.

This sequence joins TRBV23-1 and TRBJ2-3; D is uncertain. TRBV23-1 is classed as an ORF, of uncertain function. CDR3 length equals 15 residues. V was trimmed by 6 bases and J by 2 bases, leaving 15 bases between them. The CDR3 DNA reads TGCGCCAGCAGCCCACGGACGGTGTACACAGATACGCAGTATTTT. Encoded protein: CASSPRTVYTDTQYF.

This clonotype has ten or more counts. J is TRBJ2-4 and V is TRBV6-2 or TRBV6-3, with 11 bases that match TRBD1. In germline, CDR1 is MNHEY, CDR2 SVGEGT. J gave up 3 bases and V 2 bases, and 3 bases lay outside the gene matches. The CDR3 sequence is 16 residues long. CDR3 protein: CASSYAGTGGKNIQYF. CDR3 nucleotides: TGTGCCAGCAGTTACGCCGGGACAGGGGGCAAAAACATTCAGTACTTC.

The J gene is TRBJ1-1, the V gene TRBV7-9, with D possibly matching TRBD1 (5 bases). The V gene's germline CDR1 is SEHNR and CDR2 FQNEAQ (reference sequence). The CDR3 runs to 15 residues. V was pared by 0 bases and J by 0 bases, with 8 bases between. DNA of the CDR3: TGTGCCAGCAGCTTAGCGCTAGGGGTGAACACTGAAGCTTTCTTT. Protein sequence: CASSLALGVNTEAFF. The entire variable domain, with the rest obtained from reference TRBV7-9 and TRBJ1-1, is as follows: DTGVSQNPRHKITKRGQNVTFRCDPISEHNRLYWYRQTLGQGPEFLTYFQNEAQLEKSRLLSDRFSAERPKGSFSTLEIQRTEQGDSAMYLCASSLALGVNTEAFFGQGTRLTVV.

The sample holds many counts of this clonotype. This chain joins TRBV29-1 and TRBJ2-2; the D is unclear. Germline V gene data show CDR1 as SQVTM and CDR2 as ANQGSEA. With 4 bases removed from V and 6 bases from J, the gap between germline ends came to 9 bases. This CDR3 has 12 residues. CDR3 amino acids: CSVVLTAGELFF. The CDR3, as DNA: TGCAGCGTTGTTCTTACAGCCGGGGAGCTGTTTTTT.

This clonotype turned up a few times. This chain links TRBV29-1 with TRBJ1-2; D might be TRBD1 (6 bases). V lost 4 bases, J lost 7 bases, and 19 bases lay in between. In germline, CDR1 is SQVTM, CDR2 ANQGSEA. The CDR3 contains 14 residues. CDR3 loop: CSVGITGQETGYTF. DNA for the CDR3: TGCAGCGTTGGAATAACAGGGCAGGAAACTGGCTACACCTTC.

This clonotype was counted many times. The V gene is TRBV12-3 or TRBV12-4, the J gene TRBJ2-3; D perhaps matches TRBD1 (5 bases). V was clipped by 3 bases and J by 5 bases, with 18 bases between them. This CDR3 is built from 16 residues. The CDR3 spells CASSFPVRAGRDTQYF. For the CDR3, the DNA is TGTGCCAGCAGTTTCCCGGTCAGGGCTGGCCGAGATACGCAGTATTTT.

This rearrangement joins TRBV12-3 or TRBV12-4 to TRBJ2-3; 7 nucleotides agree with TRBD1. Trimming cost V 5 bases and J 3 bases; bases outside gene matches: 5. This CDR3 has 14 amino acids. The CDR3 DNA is TGTGCCAGCAGTCGACTACAGGGGACAGATACGCAGTATTTT. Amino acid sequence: CASSRLQGTDTQYF.

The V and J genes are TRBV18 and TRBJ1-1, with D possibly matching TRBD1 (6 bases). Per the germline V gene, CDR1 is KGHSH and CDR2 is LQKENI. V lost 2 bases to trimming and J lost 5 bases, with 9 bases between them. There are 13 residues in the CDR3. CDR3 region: CASSPSTGTEAFF. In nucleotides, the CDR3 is TGTGCCAGCTCACCATCCACAGGGACTGAAGCTTTCTTT.

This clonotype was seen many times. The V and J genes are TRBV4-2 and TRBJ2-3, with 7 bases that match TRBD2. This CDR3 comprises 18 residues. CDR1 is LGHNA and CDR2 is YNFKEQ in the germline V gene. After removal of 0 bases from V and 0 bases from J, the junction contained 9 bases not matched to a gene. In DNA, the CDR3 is TGTGCCAGCAGCCAAGAACGGAGATTTAGCGGGAGCACAGATACGCAGTATTTT. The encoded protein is CASSQERRFSGSTDTQYF.

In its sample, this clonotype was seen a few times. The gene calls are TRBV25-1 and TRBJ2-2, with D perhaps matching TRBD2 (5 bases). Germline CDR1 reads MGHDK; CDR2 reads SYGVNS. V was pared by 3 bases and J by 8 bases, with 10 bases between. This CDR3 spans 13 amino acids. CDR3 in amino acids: CASSERAPGELFF. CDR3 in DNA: TGTGCCAGCAGTGAGCGGGCCCCGGGGGAGCTGTTTTTT.

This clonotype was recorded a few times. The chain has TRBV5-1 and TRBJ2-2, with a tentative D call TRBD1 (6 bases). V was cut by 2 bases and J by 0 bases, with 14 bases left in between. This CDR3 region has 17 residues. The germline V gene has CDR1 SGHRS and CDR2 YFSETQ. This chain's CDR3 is CASSFTGHRANTGELFF. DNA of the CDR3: TGCGCCAGCAGCTTTACGGGACACAGAGCGAACACCGGGGAGCTGTTTTTT.

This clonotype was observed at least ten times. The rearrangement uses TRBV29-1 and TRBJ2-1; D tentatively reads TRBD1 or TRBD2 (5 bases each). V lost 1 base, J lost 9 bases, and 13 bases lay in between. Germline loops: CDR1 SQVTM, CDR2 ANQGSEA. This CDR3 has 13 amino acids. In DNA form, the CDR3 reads TGCAGCGTTGAAGTTGGGGACCGAGGTGAGCAGTTCTTC. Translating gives CSVEVGDRGEQFF.

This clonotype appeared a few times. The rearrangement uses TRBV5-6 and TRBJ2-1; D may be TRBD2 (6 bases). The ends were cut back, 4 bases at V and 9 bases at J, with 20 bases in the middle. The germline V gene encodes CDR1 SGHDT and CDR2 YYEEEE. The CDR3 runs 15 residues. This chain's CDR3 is CASSTHRDWTIEQFF. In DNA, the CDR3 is TGTGCCAGCAGCACCCATCGGGACTGGACTATTGAGCAGTTCTTC.

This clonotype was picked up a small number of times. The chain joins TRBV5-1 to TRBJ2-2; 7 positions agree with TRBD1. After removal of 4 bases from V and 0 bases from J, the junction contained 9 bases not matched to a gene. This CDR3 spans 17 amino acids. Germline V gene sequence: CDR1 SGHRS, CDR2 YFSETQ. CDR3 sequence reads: CASSLLPGQSNTGELFF. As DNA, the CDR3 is TGCGCCAGCAGCCTCCTTCCGGGACAGTCGAACACCGGGGAGCTGTTTTTT.

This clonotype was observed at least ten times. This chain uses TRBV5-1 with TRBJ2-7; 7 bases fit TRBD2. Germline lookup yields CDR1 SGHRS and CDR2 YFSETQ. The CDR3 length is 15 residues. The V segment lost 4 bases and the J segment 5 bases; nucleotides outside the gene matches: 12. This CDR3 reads CASSEHLTSSNEQYF. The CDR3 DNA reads TGCGCCAGCAGCGAGCACCTGACTAGCTCTAACGAGCAGTACTTC. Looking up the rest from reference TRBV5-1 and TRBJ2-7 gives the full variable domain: KAGVTQTPRYLIKTRGQQVTLSCSPISGHRSVSWYQQTPGQGLQFLFEYFSETQRNKGNFPGRFSGRQFSNSRSEMNVSTLELGDSALYLCASSEHLTSSNEQYFGPGTRLTVT.